The 21 T cell receptor beta chains below were found in one sample sequenced in a study of blood T cell repertoires in COVID-19. Measured with immunoSEQ multiplex PCR; TCRdb has only the in-frame clones, and not every one. The sample holds approximately 240,000 clones, approximately 86% seen once. Sequenced sample: peripheral blood. The receptors were sampled from a woman of 80 years or more with active or convalescent COVID-19.

The chain couples TRBV27 to TRBJ2-7; 7 bases map to TRBD2. Per germline, CDR1 MNHEY and CDR2 SMNVEV (reference sequence). This CDR3 has 15 amino acids. V lost 6 bases to trimming and J lost 3 bases; unmatched junction nucleotides: 11. CDR3 sequence reads: CASRSTSAYNYEQYF. DNA for the CDR3: TGTGCCAGCAGATCAACTAGCGCGTACAACTACGAGCAGTACTTC.

Only one count was recorded for this clone. CDR3 sequence (DNA): TGTGCCAGCAGCTTAGGGGGGGCTAGCGGGACCTACGAGCAGTACTTC. Amino acid sequence: CASSLGGASGTYEQYF. The chain couples TRBV7-6 to TRBJ2-7, with 9 bases that match TRBD2. This CDR3 spans 16 amino acids. With V trimmed by 1 base and J by 2 bases, 6 bases remained unmatched. Per the germline V gene, CDR1 is SGHVS and CDR2 is FNYEAQ.

The rearrangement uses TRBV5-1 and TRBJ1-3; 7 bases line up with TRBD1. CDR3 size: 15 residues. V dropped 4 bases and J dropped 3; count of bases not matched to a gene: 7. Germline loops: CDR1 SGHRS, CDR2 YFSETQ. The CDR3 reads CASSDRVDFGNTIYF. CDR3 bases: TGCGCCAGCAGCGACAGGGTAGATTTTGGAAACACCATATATTTT.

The CDR3 reads CASSLPSVNTEAFF. The CDR3 nucleotides are TGTGCCAGCAGTTTACCCAGTGTTAACACTGAAGCTTTCTTT. V gene TRBV28 combines with J gene TRBJ1-1, with D uncertain. This CDR3 spans 14 amino acids. Trimming left V 2 bases short and J 2 bases short, with 9 bases between. In germline, CDR1 is MDHEN, CDR2 SYDVKM.

The V call is TRBV5-1, the J call TRBJ2-3; D may be TRBD2 (6 bases). The V end was cut by 3 bases, the J end by 0 bases, with 11 bases between. This CDR3 contains 15 residues. The V gene's germline CDR1 is SGHRS and CDR2 YFSETQ. In DNA, the CDR3 is TGCGCCAGCAGCTCCGCCGGGACTAGCACAGATACGCAGTATTTT. This sequence encodes CASSSAGTSTDTQYF.

The chain recombines TRBV5-5 with TRBJ1-2, with 10 positions matching TRBD1. Trimming at V came to 0 bases and at J to 3 bases, leaving 2 bases not matched to a gene. Per germline, CDR1 SGHKS and CDR2 YYEKEE (reference sequence). The CDR3 loop spans 15 amino acids. CDR3 bases: TGTGCCAGCAGCTTGGGGACAGGGGGGTACTATGGCTACACCTTC. It codes for CASSLGTGGYYGYTF.

V gene TRBV9 combines with J gene TRBJ2-1, with D possibly being TRBD2 (5 bases). Germline V gene sequence: CDR1 SGDLS, CDR2 YYNGEE. The CDR3 totals 15 residues. V gave up 2 bases and J gave up 5 bases, with 14 bases separating them. This CDR3 is CASSVGLEYNNEQFF. In DNA form, the CDR3 reads TGTGCCAGCAGCGTCGGACTGGAATATAACAATGAGCAGTTCTTC. The complete variable domain, with remaining parts taken from reference TRBV9 and TRBJ2-1, reads DSGVTQTPKHLITATGQRVTLRCSPRSGDLSVYWYQQSLDQGLQFLIQYYNGEERAKGNILERFSAQQFPDLHSELNLSSLELGDSALYFCASSVGLEYNNEQFFGPGTRLTVL.

The chain recombines TRBV28 with TRBJ1-1; TRBD1 might be the D (5 bases). V shed 1 base and J shed 11 bases, with 14 bases lying between them. The CDR3 has 13 amino acids. The germline gives CDR1 MDHEN, CDR2 SYDVKM. The DNA for the CDR3 is TGTGCCAGCAGTTTATCGACAGCTTCGTCGGCTTTCTTT. The encoded protein is CASSLSTASSAFF.

The chain links TRBV7-2 to TRBJ2-1; 15 bases are shared with TRBD2. Germline V gene sequence: CDR1 SGHTA, CDR2 FQGNSA. The V and J ends lost 3 bases and 8 bases, in that order; junction bases with no gene match: 5. The CDR3 totals 16 residues. The CDR3 DNA reads as TGTGCCAGCAGCTTCTGGACTAGCGGGGGGGGCGATGAGCAGTTCTTC. Amino acid sequence: CASSFWTSGGGDEQFF. Based on the CDR3 plus reference TRBV7-2 and TRBJ2-1, the full variable domain is GAGVSQSPSNKVTEKGKDVELRCDPISGHTALYWYRQSLGQGLEFLIYFQGNSAPDKSGLPSDRFSAERTGGSVSTLTIQRTQQEDSAVYLCASSFWTSGGGDEQFFGPGTRLTVL.

This chain uses TRBV11-2 with TRBJ2-5; perhaps TRBD1 as D (6 bases). Per germline, CDR1 SGHAT and CDR2 FQNNGV. The CDR3 is 16 amino acids. Trimming stripped 6 bases from V and 7 bases from J, with 24 bases between. The CDR3 sequence: CASRAISGPQGGTQYF. As DNA, the CDR3 is TGTGCCAGCAGGGCGATTTCGGGGCCGCAAGGGGGGACCCAGTACTTC.

This rearrangement joins TRBV5-4 to TRBJ1-1; tentative D call: TRBD1 (6 bases). Looked up from germline, CDR1 is SGHNT and CDR2 is YYREEE (reference sequence). Trimming took off 4 bases at V and 4 bases at J, with 14 bases between the two ends. The CDR3 length is 14 residues. Written as DNA, the CDR3 is TGTGCCAGCAGCACCAACAGGGCTGGCACTGAAGCTTTCTTT. The encoded protein is CASSTNRAGTEAFF.

This rearrangement joins TRBV5-4 to TRBJ1-2, with 9 bases aligning to TRBD1. The CDR3 length is 15 residues. Germline CDR1 is SGHNT and CDR2 is YYREEE (reference sequence). Losses at the gene ends were 2 bases for V and 7 bases for J; bases not matched to a gene: 9. CDR3: CASSLQGARGGGYTF. CDR3 nucleotide sequence: TGTGCCAGCAGCTTACAGGGGGCGAGGGGAGGTGGCTACACCTTC.

The J gene is TRBJ2-1, the V gene TRBV29-1, with a tentative D call TRBD2 (6 bases). V was trimmed by 5 bases and J by 2 bases, leaving 13 bases between them. Germline CDR1 is SQVTM and CDR2 is ANQGSEA. CDR3 length equals 14 residues. CDR3 coding DNA: TGCAGCGTTAGGTCTAGCGCGACCTACAATGAGCAGTTCTTC. This gives the protein CSVRSSATYNEQFF.

The chain couples TRBV19 to TRBJ2-4; 7 bases map to TRBD1. The CDR3 contains 17 residues. Germline loops: CDR1 LNHDA, CDR2 SQIVND (reference sequence). Trimming at V came to 5 bases and at J to 1 base, leaving 11 bases not matched to a gene. The chain's CDR3 is CASSQTGAPMAKNIQYF. The CDR3 bases are TGTGCCAGTAGTCAAACAGGGGCCCCTATGGCCAAAAACATTCAGTACTTC.

The J gene is TRBJ1-4, the V gene TRBV5-4; D possibly corresponds to TRBD1 (5 bases). CDR3 length: 15 amino acids. V was trimmed by 1 base and J by 7 bases, leaving 14 bases between them. The germline gives CDR1 SGHNT, CDR2 YYREEE (reference sequence). The CDR3 sequence is CASSLNLGLAEKLFF. DNA of the CDR3: TGTGCCAGCAGCTTGAATTTGGGACTGGCTGAAAAACTGTTTTTT.

This clone was seen a few times. This CDR3 is CASSPYLGRGDPSTDTQYF. CDR3 coding DNA: TGTGCCAGCAGTCCATATCTGGGGCGGGGGGATCCTAGCACAGATACGCAGTATTTT. The rearrangement joins TRBV27 to TRBJ2-3; 8 nucleotides line up with TRBD2. The germline CDR1 and CDR2 sequences are MNHEY and SMNVEV (reference sequence). After removal of 5 bases from V and 0 bases from J, the junction contained 16 bases not matched to a gene. This CDR3 is 19 amino acids long.

This rearrangement joins TRBV5-6 to TRBJ2-4; no definite D call. CDR1 is SGHDT and CDR2 is YYEEEE in the germline V gene. CDR3 length equals 16 residues. The V end lost 0 bases, the J end lost 0 bases, and 10 bases lay between the germline ends. The CDR3 nucleotides are TGTGCCAGCAGCTTGGAGGAGAACTTAGCCAAAAACATTCAGTACTTC. Its translation: CASSLEENLAKNIQYF.

CDR3 residues: CASSQGAGELFF. DNA of the CDR3: TGTGCCAGCAGCCAGGGGGCCGGGGAGCTGTTTTTT. The rearrangement uses TRBV11-1 and TRBJ2-2; 7 bases are shared with TRBD1. CDR3 length: 12 amino acids. CDR1 and CDR2 (germline): SGHAT, FQDESV (reference sequence). Unmatched junction bases numbered 0, after V lost 5 bases and J lost 6 bases.

The rearrangement uses TRBV30 and TRBJ1-2, with 7 bases matching TRBD1. Per germline, CDR1 GTSNPN and CDR2 SVGIG (reference sequence). The CDR3 has 12 residues. V was clipped by 4 bases and J by 4 bases; unmatched bases: 3. In DNA, the CDR3 is TGTGCCTGGAAAGGGACAGTCTATGGCTACACCTTC. This translates into CAWKGTVYGYTF.

The genes are TRBV28 and TRBJ1-2; perhaps TRBD1 as D (5 bases). This CDR3 has 14 residues. The V end was cut by 7 bases, the J end by 3 bases, with 15 bases between. Germline V gene lookup returns CDR1 MDHEN and CDR2 SYDVKM. DNA for the CDR3: TGTGCCAGCATTTCCCAGGAAGGGGACTATGGCTACACCTTC. Its translation: CASISQEGDYGYTF.

In its sample, this clone was seen a few times. This chain joins TRBV10-3 and TRBJ2-7; 10 positions match TRBD1. Germline trimming cut 10 bases from V and 5 bases from J; bases unmatched to any gene: 8. Germline CDR1 ENHRY, CDR2 SYGVKD. This CDR3 region has 13 residues. DNA for the CDR3: TGTGCCACCTATGACAGGGGGCGCGACGAGCAGTACTTC. Its protein is CATYDRGRDEQYF.